This passage covers 5 T cell receptor beta chains from one sample sequenced in a study of CD8 T cells in Susac syndrome. Reverse transcription of about 0.5 to 1 ug RNA was carried out with random hexamers. In TCRdb, the immunoSEQ multiplex PCR reads were re-called with MiXCR into one record per CDR3 protein. This sample has roughly 200,000 distinct CDR3 sequences, with roughly 95% found just once. The sample consisted of CD4+ T cells from PBMCs. The source of these receptors is a human donor with multiple sclerosis.

The CDR3 sequence is CASGYSVSSTDTQYF. DNA for the CDR3: TGTGCTAGTGGTTATAGTGTTTCTAGCACAGATACGCAGTATTTT. The gene calls are TRBV12-5 and TRBJ2-3; D is ambiguous. The CDR3 extends over 15 amino acids. V was cut by 4 bases and J by 0 bases, with 11 bases left in between. Germline-derived CDR1 and CDR2 are LGHNT and FRNRAP.

The chain carries TRBV30 and TRBJ1-5, with 9 nucleotides matching TRBD1. Per the germline V gene, CDR1 is GTSNPN and CDR2 is SVGIG (reference sequence). CDR3 length equals 16 residues. Germline trimming cut 0 bases from V and 4 bases from J; bases unmatched to any gene: 7. CDR3 DNA sequence: TGTGCCTGGAGTGTAACACAGGGGGCCGCAAATCAGCCCCAGCATTTT. The encoded protein is CAWSVTQGAANQPQHF.

This clonotype has only one observation. V usage is TRBV5-1 and J usage is TRBJ2-6; D is undetermined. The CDR3 runs 13 residues. In germline, CDR1 is SGHRS, CDR2 YFSETQ. V was cut by 6 bases and J by 2 bases, with 6 bases left in between. This CDR3 is CASMLTGANVLTF. CDR3 in DNA: TGCGCCAGCATGCTCACTGGGGCCAACGTCCTGACTTTC. Complete variable domain (other parts from reference TRBV5-1 and TRBJ2-6): KAGVTQTPRYLIKTRGQQVTLSCSPISGHRSVSWYQQTPGQGLQFLFEYFSETQRNKGNFPGRFSGRQFSNSRSEMNVSTLELGDSALYLCASMLTGANVLTFGAGSRLTVL.

The chain is built from TRBV6-1 and TRBJ2-3; 9 bases match TRBD1. After removal of 9 bases from V and 0 bases from J, the junction contained 7 bases not matched to a gene. Germline CDR1 MNHNS, CDR2 SASEGT. CDR3 length: 15 residues. The CDR3 protein is CASFADRGSTDTQYF. The CDR3 DNA sequence: TGTGCCAGTTTTGCCGACAGGGGGAGCACAGATACGCAGTATTTT.

The chain couples TRBV5-1 to TRBJ2-7; 7 positions match TRBD1. V trimming: 2 bases; J trimming: 4 bases; junction bases outside the gene matches: 6. The CDR3 length is 14 residues. Germline loops: CDR1 SGHRS, CDR2 YFSETQ. Written as DNA, the CDR3 is TGCGCCAGCAGCTTACAGGGGAGTGGGTACGAGCAGTACTTC. Amino acids: CASSLQGSGYEQYF.